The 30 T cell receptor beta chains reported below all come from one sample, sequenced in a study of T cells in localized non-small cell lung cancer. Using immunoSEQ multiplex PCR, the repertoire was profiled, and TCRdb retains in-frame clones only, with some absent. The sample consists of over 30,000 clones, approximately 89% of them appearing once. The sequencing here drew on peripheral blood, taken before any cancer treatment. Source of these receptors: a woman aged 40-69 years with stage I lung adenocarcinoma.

CDR3 in DNA: TGTGCCAGCAGTTACTCGAAGTGGAATCAGCCCCAGCATTTT. Translating it yields CASSYSKWNQPQHF. This sequence joins TRBV6-5 and TRBJ1-5; no definite D call. The CDR3 extends over 14 amino acids. Trimming stripped 0 bases from V and 4 bases from J, with 7 bases between. Germline CDR1 is MNHEY and CDR2 is SVGAGI.

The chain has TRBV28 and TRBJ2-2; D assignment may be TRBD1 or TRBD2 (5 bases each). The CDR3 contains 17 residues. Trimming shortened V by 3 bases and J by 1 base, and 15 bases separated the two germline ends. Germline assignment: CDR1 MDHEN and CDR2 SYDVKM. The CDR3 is CASSFNLRELNTGELFF. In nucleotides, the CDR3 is TGTGCCAGCAGTTTTAACCTCAGGGAGTTGAACACCGGGGAGCTGTTTTTT.

CDR3 residues: CSVGVRGQGLFF. The CDR3 nucleotides read TGCAGCGTTGGGGTTCGCGGTCAGGGACTGTTTTTT. The genes are TRBV29-1 and TRBJ1-4, with a possible D match to TRBD1 (5 bases). The CDR3 sequence is 12 residues long. The germline V gene encodes CDR1 SQVTM and CDR2 ANQGSEA. V lost 4 bases to trimming and J lost 13 bases, with 16 bases between them.

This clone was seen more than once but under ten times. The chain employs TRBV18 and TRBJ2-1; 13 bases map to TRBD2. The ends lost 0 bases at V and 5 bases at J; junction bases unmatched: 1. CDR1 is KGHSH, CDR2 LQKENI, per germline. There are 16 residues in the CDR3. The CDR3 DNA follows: TGTGCCAGCTCACCACCGGGACTAGCGGGAAACAATGAGCAGTTCTTC. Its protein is CASSPPGLAGNNEQFF.

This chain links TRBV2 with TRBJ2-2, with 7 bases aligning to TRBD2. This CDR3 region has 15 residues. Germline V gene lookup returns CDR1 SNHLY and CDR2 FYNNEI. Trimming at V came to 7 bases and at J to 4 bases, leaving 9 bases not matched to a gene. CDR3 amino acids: CASNRGGPVTGELFF. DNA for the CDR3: TGTGCCAGCAACCGGGGAGGGCCTGTCACCGGGGAGCTGTTTTTT.

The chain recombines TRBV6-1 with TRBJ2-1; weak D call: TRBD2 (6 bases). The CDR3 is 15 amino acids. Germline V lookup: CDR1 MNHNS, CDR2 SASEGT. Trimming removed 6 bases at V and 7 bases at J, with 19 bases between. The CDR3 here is CASSREGTLGNEQFF. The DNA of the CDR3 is TGTGCCAGCAGCAGGGAAGGGACTCTCGGGAATGAGCAGTTCTTC.

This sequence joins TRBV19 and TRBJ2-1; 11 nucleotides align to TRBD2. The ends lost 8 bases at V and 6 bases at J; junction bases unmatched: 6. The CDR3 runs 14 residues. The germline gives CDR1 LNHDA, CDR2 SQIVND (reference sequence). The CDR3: CASETSGSFNEQFF. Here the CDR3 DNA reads TGTGCCAGTGAAACTAGCGGGAGTTTCAATGAGCAGTTCTTC. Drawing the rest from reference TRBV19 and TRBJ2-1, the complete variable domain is DGGITQSPKYLFRKEGQNVTLSCEQNLNHDAMYWYRQDPGQGLRLIYYSQIVNDFQKGDIAEGYSVSREKKESFPLTVTSAQKNPTAFYLCASETSGSFNEQFFGPGTRLTVL.

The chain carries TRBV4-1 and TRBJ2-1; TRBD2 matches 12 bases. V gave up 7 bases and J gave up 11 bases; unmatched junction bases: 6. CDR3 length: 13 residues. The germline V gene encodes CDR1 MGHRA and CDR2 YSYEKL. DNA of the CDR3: TGCGCCAGCACCTCCGGACTAGCGGGAAAGCAGTTCTTC. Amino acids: CASTSGLAGKQFF.

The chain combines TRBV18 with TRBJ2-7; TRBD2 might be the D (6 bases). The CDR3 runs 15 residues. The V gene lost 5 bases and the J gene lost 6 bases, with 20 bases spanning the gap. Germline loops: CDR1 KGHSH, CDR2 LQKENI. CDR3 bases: TGTGCCAGCTCAGCCGGACTAACGATCGGGCTCGAGCAGTACTTC. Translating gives CASSAGLTIGLEQYF.

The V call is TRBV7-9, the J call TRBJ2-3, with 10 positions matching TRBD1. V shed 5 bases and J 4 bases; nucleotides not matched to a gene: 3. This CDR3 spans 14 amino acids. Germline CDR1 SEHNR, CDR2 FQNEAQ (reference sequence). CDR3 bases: TGTGCCAGCAGCCTGGACAGGGGGGCAGATACGCAGTATTTT. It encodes CASSLDRGADTQYF.

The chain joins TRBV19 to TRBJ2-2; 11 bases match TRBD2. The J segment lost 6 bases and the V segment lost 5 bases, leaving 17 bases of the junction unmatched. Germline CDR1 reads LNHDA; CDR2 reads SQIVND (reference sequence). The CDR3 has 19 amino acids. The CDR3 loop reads CASSFEGTATSGKPGELFF. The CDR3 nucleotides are TGTGCCAGTAGTTTTGAGGGGACAGCGACTAGCGGGAAACCCGGGGAGCTGTTTTTT. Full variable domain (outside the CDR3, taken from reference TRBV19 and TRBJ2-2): DGGITQSPKYLFRKEGQNVTLSCEQNLNHDAMYWYRQDPGQGLRLIYYSQIVNDFQKGDIAEGYSVSREKKESFPLTVTSAQKNPTAFYLCASSFEGTATSGKPGELFFGEGSRLTVL.

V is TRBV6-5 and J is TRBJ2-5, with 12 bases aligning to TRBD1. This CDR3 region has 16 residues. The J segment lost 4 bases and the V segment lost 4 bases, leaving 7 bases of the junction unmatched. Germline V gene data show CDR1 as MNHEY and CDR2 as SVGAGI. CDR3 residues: CASSSGTGGGGETQYF. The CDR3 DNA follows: TGTGCCAGCAGTTCCGGGACAGGGGGCGGAGGAGAGACCCAGTACTTC.

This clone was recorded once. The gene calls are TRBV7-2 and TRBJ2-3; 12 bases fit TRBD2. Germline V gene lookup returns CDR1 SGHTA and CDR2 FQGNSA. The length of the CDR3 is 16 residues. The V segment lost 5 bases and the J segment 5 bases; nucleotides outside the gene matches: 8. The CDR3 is CASSPLAGGLRDTQYF. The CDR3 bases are TGTGCCAGCAGCCCTCTAGCGGGAGGGCTCCGAGATACGCAGTATTTT. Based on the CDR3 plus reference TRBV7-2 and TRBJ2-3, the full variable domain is GAGVSQSPSNKVTEKGKDVELRCDPISGHTALYWYRQSLGQGLEFLIYFQGNSAPDKSGLPSDRFSAERTGGSVSTLTIQRTQQEDSAVYLCASSPLAGGLRDTQYFGPGTRLTVL.

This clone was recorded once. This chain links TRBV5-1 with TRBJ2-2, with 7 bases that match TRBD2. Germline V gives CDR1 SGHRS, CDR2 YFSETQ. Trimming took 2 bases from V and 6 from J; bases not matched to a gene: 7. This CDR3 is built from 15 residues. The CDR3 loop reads CASSFSLAEAGELFF. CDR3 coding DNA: TGCGCCAGCAGCTTTAGCCTAGCGGAAGCCGGGGAGCTGTTTTTT.

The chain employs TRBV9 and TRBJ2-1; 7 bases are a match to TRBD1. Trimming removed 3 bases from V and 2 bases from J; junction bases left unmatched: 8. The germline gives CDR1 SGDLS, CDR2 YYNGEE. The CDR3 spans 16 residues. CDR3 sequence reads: CASSERITGAYNEQFF. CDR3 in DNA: TGTGCCAGCAGCGAGAGGATCACAGGGGCCTACAATGAGCAGTTCTTC.

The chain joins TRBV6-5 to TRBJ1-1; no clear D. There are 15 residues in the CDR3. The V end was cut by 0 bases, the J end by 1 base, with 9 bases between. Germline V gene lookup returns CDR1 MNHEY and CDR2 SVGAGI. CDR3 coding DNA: TGTGCCAGCAGTTACTCAGGGTGGGGGAACACTGAAGCTTTCTTT. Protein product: CASSYSGWGNTEAFF.

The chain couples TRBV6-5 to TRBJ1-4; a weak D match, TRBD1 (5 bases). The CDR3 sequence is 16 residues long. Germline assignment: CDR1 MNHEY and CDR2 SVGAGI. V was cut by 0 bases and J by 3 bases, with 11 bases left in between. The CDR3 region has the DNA TGTGCCAGCAGTTACTCGGGACCCAGGGCTAATGAAAAACTGTTTTTT. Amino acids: CASSYSGPRANEKLFF.

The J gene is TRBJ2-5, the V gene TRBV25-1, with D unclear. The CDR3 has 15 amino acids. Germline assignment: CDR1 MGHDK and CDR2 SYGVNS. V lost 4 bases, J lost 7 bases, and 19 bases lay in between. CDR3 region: CASSADWVGYGTQYF. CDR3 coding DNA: TGTGCCAGCAGTGCTGACTGGGTAGGCTACGGGACCCAGTACTTC.

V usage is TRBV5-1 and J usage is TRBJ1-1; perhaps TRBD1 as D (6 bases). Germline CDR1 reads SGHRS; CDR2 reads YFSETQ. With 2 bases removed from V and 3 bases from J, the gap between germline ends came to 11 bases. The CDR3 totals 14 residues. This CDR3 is CASSLRGQYTEAFF. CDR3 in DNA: TGCGCCAGCAGCTTACGAGGACAGTACACTGAAGCTTTCTTT.

Written as DNA, the CDR3 is TGTGCCAGCAGCCTGCCAGGCCCCCTAAGGCATGAGCAGTTCTTC. It codes for CASSLPGPLRHEQFF. J is TRBJ2-1 and V is TRBV5-6, with D unresolved. CDR3 length: 15 residues. Germline V CDR1 and CDR2: SGHDT, YYEEEE. Deletions cut 4 bases from V and 8 bases from J, with 19 bases between. The full variable domain, rest sourced from reference TRBV5-6 and TRBJ2-1, is DAGVTQSPTHLIKTRGQQVTLRCSPKSGHDTVSWYQQALGQGPQFIFQYYEEEERQRGNFPDRFSGHQFPNYSSELNVNALLLGDSALYLCASSLPGPLRHEQFFGPGTRLTVL.

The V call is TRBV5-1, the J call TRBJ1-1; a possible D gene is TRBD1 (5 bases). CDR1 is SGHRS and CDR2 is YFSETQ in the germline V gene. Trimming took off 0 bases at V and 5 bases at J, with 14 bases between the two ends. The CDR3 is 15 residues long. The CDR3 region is CASSLAGSGETEAFF. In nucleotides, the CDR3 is TGCGCCAGCAGCTTGGCCGGATCGGGGGAAACTGAAGCTTTCTTT.

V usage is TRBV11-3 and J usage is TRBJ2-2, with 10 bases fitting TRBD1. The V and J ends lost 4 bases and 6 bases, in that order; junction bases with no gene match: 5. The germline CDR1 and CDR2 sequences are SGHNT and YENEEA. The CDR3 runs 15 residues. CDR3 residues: CASSSGTGDAGELFF. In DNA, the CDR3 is TGTGCCAGCAGCTCCGGGACAGGGGACGCCGGGGAGCTGTTTTTT.

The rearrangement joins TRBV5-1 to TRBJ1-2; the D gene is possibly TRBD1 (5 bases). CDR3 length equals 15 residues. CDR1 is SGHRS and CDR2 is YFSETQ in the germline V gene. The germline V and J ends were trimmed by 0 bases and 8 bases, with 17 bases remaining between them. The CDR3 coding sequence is TGCGCCAGCAGCTTGGACGACAGCGAGGGAGGAGGCTACACCTTC. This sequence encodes CASSLDDSEGGGYTF.

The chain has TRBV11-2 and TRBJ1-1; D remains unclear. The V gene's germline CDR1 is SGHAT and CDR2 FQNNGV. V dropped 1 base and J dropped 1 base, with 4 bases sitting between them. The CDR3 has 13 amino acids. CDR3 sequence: CASSLVRNTEAFF. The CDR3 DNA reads TGTGCCAGCAGCTTAGTGCGGAACACTGAAGCTTTCTTT.

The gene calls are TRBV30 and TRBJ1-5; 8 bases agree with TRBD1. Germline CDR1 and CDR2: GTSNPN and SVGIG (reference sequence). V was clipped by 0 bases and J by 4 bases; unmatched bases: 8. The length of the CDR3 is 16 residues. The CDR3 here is CAWSVGTGTGNQPQHF. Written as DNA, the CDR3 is TGTGCCTGGAGTGTTGGGACCGGGACAGGTAATCAGCCCCAGCATTTT.

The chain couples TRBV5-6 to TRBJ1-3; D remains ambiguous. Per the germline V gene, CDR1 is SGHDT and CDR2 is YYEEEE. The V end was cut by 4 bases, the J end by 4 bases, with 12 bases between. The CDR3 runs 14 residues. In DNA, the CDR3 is TGTGCCAGCAGCACCGGTGCTCGGGGAAACACCATATATTTT. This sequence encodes CASSTGARGNTIYF.

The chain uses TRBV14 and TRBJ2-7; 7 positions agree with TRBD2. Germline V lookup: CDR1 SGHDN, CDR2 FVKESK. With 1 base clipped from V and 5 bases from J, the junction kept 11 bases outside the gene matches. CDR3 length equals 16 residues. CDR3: CASSQVLASRTNEQYF. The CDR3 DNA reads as TGTGCCAGCAGCCAAGTACTAGCGTCTCGTACTAACGAGCAGTACTTC.

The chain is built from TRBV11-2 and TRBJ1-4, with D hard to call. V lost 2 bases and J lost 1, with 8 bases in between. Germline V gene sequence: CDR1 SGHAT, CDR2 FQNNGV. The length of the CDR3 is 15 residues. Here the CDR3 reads CASSLSWVTNEKLFF. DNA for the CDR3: TGTGCCAGCAGCTTATCGTGGGTAACTAATGAAAAACTGTTTTTT.

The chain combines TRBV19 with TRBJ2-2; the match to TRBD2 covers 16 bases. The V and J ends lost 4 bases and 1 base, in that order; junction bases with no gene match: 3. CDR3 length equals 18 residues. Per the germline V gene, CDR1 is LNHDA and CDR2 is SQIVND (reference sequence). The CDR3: CASSTGLAGGRNTGELFF. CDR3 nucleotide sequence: TGTGCCAGTAGTACGGGACTAGCGGGAGGGAGGAACACCGGGGAGCTGTTTTTT.

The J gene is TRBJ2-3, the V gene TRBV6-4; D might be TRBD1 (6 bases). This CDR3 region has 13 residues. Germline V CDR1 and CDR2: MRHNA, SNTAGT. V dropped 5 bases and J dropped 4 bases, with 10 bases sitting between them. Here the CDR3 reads CASSMDSADTQYF. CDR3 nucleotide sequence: TGTGCCAGCAGTATGGACAGCGCAGATACGCAGTATTTT.